Presented here are 21 T cell receptor beta chains from one specimen sequenced in a study of blood T cells in healthy people across ages. The authors ran a second PCR of 7 to 11 cycles using a sample-barcoded 5' primer and a J-beta primer mix. One entry per CDR3 protein, called by TCRdb with MiXCR from the 5' RACE reads. This table has over 950,000 distinct CDR3 sequences, around two fifths appearing once. The sequenced sample consisted of blood. These receptors were taken from a man aged 18 to 29 in good health.

The V call is TRBV2, the J call TRBJ1-2; D gene ambiguous. Germline lookup yields CDR1 SNHLY and CDR2 FYNNEI. V shed 2 bases and J shed 2 bases, with 15 bases lying between them. This CDR3 spans 16 amino acids. The CDR3 reads CASSEPAGPSNYGYTF. The CDR3, as DNA: TGTGCCAGCAGTGAACCGGCAGGACCGTCCAACTATGGCTACACCTTC.

The V gene is TRBV3-1, the J gene TRBJ1-3; D unclear. This CDR3 is 15 amino acids long. V lost 5 bases to trimming and J lost 1 base, with 12 bases between them. Per germline, CDR1 LGHDT and CDR2 YNNKEL (reference sequence). DNA of the CDR3: TGTGCCAGCAGCTTTACCCTTGGGTCTGGAAACACCATATATTTT. It codes for CASSFTLGSGNTIYF.

Comments on this clonotype: At one boundary the junction diverges from the germline segment, which might be a read error. The chain employs TRBV27 and TRBJ1-2, with D perhaps matching TRBD1 (6 bases). The CDR3 is 16 amino acids. From germline, CDR1 is MNHEY and CDR2 SMNVEV (reference sequence). The CDR3 is CACSFKTGLVNYGYTF. The CDR3 DNA is TGTGCCTGCAGCTTCAAAACAGGGCTGGTTAACTATGGCTACACCTTC.

A few counts support this clonotype. This chain uses TRBV7-9 with TRBJ1-2, with TRBD1 identical over 7 bases. The CDR3 contains 16 residues. J lost 5 bases, V lost 4 bases, and 13 bases had no gene match. Looked up from germline, CDR1 is SEHNR and CDR2 is FQNEAQ (reference sequence). The CDR3 spells CASSSTDWDSKYGYTF. The CDR3, as DNA: TGTGCCAGCAGCTCCACCGACTGGGACAGCAAATATGGCTACACCTTC. The full variable domain, completed using reference TRBV7-9 and TRBJ1-2, is DTGVSQNPRHKITKRGQNVTFRCDPISEHNRLYWYRQTLGQGPEFLTYFQNEAQLEKSRLLSDRFSAERPKGSFSTLEIQRTEQGDSAMYLCASSSTDWDSKYGYTFGSGTRLTVV.

The V gene is TRBV5-1, the J gene TRBJ2-1; 8 bases map to TRBD2. V lost 4 bases and J lost 8; bases outside the gene matches: 8. The CDR3 contains 14 residues. Germline V gene data show CDR1 as SGHRS and CDR2 as YFSETQ. CDR3 protein: CASSHGTSPYEQFF. The CDR3 DNA reads as TGCGCCAGCAGCCACGGGACTAGTCCCTATGAGCAGTTCTTC. Based on the CDR3 plus reference TRBV5-1 and TRBJ2-1, the full variable domain is KAGVTQTPRYLIKTRGQQVTLSCSPISGHRSVSWYQQTPGQGLQFLFEYFSETQRNKGNFPGRFSGRQFSNSRSEMNVSTLELGDSALYLCASSHGTSPYEQFFGPGTRLTVL.

This chain connects TRBV7-2 to TRBJ2-5, with D unresolved. The CDR3 loop spans 12 amino acids. Germline CDR1 SGHTA, CDR2 FQGNSA. Trimming took 5 bases from V and 2 from J, leaving 6 bases between them. The CDR3: CASSKSQETQYF. The DNA for the CDR3 is TGTGCCAGCAGCAAATCGCAAGAGACCCAGTACTTC.

The sample holds a few counts of this clonotype. The gene calls are TRBV7-9 and TRBJ2-7; 7 nucleotides line up with TRBD1. CDR1 is SEHNR and CDR2 is FQNEAQ in the germline V gene (reference sequence). V lost 8 bases and J lost 0; bases outside the gene matches: 1. The CDR3 extends over 12 amino acids. The CDR3 DNA reads as TGTGCCAGCGGGACAGACTCCTACGAGCAGTACTTC. Its translation is CASGTDSYEQYF.

In the case of this clonotype: A much larger clone lies one base from this, so it may be a read error. The chain recombines TRBV7-2 with TRBJ2-1; unclear D gene. The J call may be mistaken, given a closer DNA end match to TRBJ2-7. Germline CDR1 and CDR2: SGHTA and FQGNSA. The CDR3 spans 16 residues. The CDR3 sequence is CASSLVQPSSYNEQYF. The DNA of the CDR3 is TGTGCCAGCAGCTTAGTACAACCAAGCTCCTACAATGAGCAGTACTTC.

On this clonotype: One end of the junction varies from germline; a read error may be responsible. The V call is TRBV7-2, the J call TRBJ2-3; D unclear. CDR1 SGHTA and CDR2 FQGNSA come from the germline V gene. There are 12 residues in the CDR3. CDR3 sequence: CASNLSIDTQYF. The CDR3 DNA is TGTGCCAGCAACTTAAGTATAGATACGCAGTATTTT. Full variable domain (outside the CDR3, taken from reference TRBV7-2 and TRBJ2-3): GAGVSQSPSNKVTEKGKDVELRCDPISGHTALYWYRQSLGQGLEFLIYFQGNSAPDKSGLPSDRFSAERTGGSVSTLTIQRTQQEDSAVYLCASNLSIDTQYFGPGTRLTVL.

The chain couples TRBV7-2 to TRBJ1-2, with 9 bases that match TRBD1. The germline V gene encodes CDR1 SGHTA and CDR2 FQGNSA. After removal of 1 base from V and 6 bases from J, the junction contained 9 bases not matched to a gene. This CDR3 spans 16 amino acids. Here the CDR3 DNA reads TGTGCCAGCAGCTTAGGGCCCACAGGGGGCGCGGATGGCTACACCTTC. Its protein is CASSLGPTGGADGYTF.

The J gene is TRBJ1-5, the V gene TRBV7-2; D is ambiguous. This CDR3 has 14 amino acids. Trimming removed 3 bases at V and 5 bases at J, with 11 bases between. Germline CDR1 reads SGHTA; CDR2 reads FQGNSA. CDR3 coding DNA: TGTGCCAGCAGCTTCGCACCGGAGGATCAGCCCCAGCATTTT. As protein: CASSFAPEDQPQHF.

This clonotype was observed a few times. V gene TRBV12-3 or TRBV12-4 combines with J gene TRBJ1-2; D unresolved. This CDR3 comprises 16 residues. V lost 3 bases and J 6 bases, leaving 20 bases between the germline ends. The chain's CDR3 is CASSFSGNWGRNGYTF. The CDR3 DNA follows: TGTGCCAGCAGTTTTTCCGGTAACTGGGGTAGAAATGGCTACACCTTC.

The rearrangement links TRBV7-2 to TRBJ1-2; no reliable D call. Germline values: CDR1 SGHTA, CDR2 FQGNSA. Trimming stripped 5 bases from V and 7 bases from J, with 14 bases between. The CDR3 extends over 13 amino acids. CDR3 sequence reads: CASSRTNLGGYTF. The CDR3 DNA reads as TGTGCCAGCAGCCGTACGAACCTCGGTGGCTACACCTTC. The entire variable domain, with the rest obtained from reference TRBV7-2 and TRBJ1-2, is as follows: GAGVSQSPSNKVTEKGKDVELRCDPISGHTALYWYRQSLGQGLEFLIYFQGNSAPDKSGLPSDRFSAERTGGSVSTLTIQRTQQEDSAVYLCASSRTNLGGYTFGSGTRLTVV.

J is TRBJ1-5 and V is TRBV9, with D uncertain. The CDR3 has 15 residues. The ends were cut back, 3 bases at V and 4 bases at J, with 14 bases in the middle. CDR1 and CDR2 (germline): SGDLS, YYNGEE. The CDR3 here is CASSANPSRNQPQHF. As DNA, the CDR3 is TGTGCCAGCAGCGCCAATCCTTCCAGAAATCAGCCCCAGCATTTT.

This clonotype was seen only a few times. The V call is TRBV12-5, the J call TRBJ2-3, with a tentative D call TRBD2 (5 bases). V lost 3 bases to trimming and J lost 4 bases, with 11 bases between them. This CDR3 is built from 14 residues. Germline assignment: CDR1 LGHNT and CDR2 FRNRAP. DNA for the CDR3: TGTGCTAGTGGTTTTGGACGGGAAGCAGATACGCAGTATTTT. Translating it yields CASGFGREADTQYF.

The chain recombines TRBV20-1 with TRBJ2-5, with 9 bases lining up with TRBD2. The germline V gene encodes CDR1 DFQATT and CDR2 SNEGSKA (reference sequence). After removal of 4 bases from V and 11 bases from J, the junction contained 17 bases not matched to a gene. CDR3 size: 15 residues. In DNA, the CDR3 is TGCAGTGCTAATAATTTGCCTAGCGGGGACCATGAGCAGTACTTC. Its protein product is CSANNLPSGDHEQYF.

The rearrangement uses TRBV20-1 and TRBJ2-5; weak D call: TRBD2 (6 bases). V was trimmed by 0 bases and J by 1 base, leaving 12 bases between them. Germline V lookup: CDR1 DFQATT, CDR2 SNEGSKA (reference sequence). The CDR3 loop spans 15 amino acids. The DNA for the CDR3 is TGCAGTGCTAGAGATTTGACGCGGGGCCAAGAGACCCAGTACTTC. Residues: CSARDLTRGQETQYF.

This clonotype was counted a few times. This chain joins TRBV7-2 and TRBJ1-4, with no clear D. In germline, CDR1 is SGHTA, CDR2 FQGNSA. This CDR3 comprises 19 residues. Deletions cut 1 base from V and 4 bases from J, with 22 bases between. CDR3 bases: TGTGCCAGCAGCTTAGTTTCAGCGGCTAAGGGAGAGATTAATGAAAAACTGTTTTTT. Translation gives CASSLVSAAKGEINEKLFF.

As concerns this clonotype: An end of the junction differs from the germline gene, which may be a read error. The chain carries TRBV4-3 and TRBJ1-6, with D unresolved. The germline V gene has CDR1 LGHNA and CDR2 YSLEER. The length of the CDR3 is 16 residues. The CDR3 bases are TGCGCCAGCAGCCAAGATGGCATACTTTCGACTTCACCCCCCCACTTT. It specifies CASSQDGILSTSPPHF.

The chain carries TRBV20-1 and TRBJ1-1; 7 bases map to TRBD1. V dropped 5 bases and J dropped 3; count of bases not matched to a gene: 9. Germline CDR1 reads DFQATT; CDR2 reads SNEGSKA (reference sequence). There are 14 residues in the CDR3. The CDR3 DNA reads TGCAGTGCTCTAAGGACAGGCACATACACTGAAGCTTTCTTT. This encodes CSALRTGTYTEAFF.

This rearrangement joins TRBV4-2 to TRBJ2-3; no clear D gene. This CDR3 is built from 17 residues. Looked up from germline, CDR1 is LGHNA and CDR2 is YNFKEQ. Trimming took off 0 bases at V and 1 base at J, with 14 bases between the two ends. The CDR3 reads CASSQDDQDLCTDTQYF. The CDR3 DNA reads as TGTGCCAGCAGCCAAGATGACCAGGACCTATGCACAGATACGCAGTATTTT.